Below are 29 T cell receptor beta chains sequenced from a single sample in a study of T cells in women clearing cervical HPV infection. Clones were read by immunoSEQ multiplex PCR, and TCRdb kept only the in-frame ones, dropping some. This sample's table reports nearly 35,000 clones. The sample taken for sequencing was blood buffy coat. These receptors were taken from a woman between 18 and 70 years old with a cervical HPV16 infection that either progressed to CIN3+ or cleared (not recorded which).

Notes on this clone: Read sequence stops 3 residues before the CDR3 end, and the germline J gene provides the missing end. This chain links TRBV20-1 with TRBJ2-2; 9 positions match TRBD2. V shed 5 bases and J 2 bases; nucleotides not matched to a gene: 3. There are 14 residues in the CDR3. Per germline, CDR1 DFQATT and CDR2 SNEGSKA (reference sequence). CDR3 sequence: CSAPTSGNTGELFF. The sequenced CDR3 bases are TGCAGTGCTCCGACTAGCGGTAACACCGGGGAG.

As regards this clone: The CDR3 end is not reached by the read, which stops 3 residues before it; the germline J gene fills it in. This chain joins TRBV2 and TRBJ2-3, with D possibly TRBD1 on 6 matching bases. CDR3 size: 13 residues. In germline, CDR1 is SNHLY, CDR2 FYNNEI. V lost 3 bases and J 3 bases, leaving 7 bases between the germline ends. CDR3 DNA, as far as it was read: TGTGCCAGCAGTGAGCAGGGGACAGATACG. It translates to CASSEQGTDT. The full CDR3 sequence reads CASSEQGTDTQYF.

In the case of this clone: The sequence runs out 3 residues before the end of the CDR3; the remainder is reconstructed from the germline J gene. The chain combines TRBV5-1 with TRBJ1-2, with TRBD1 as a possible D gene (6 bases). Germline V lookup: CDR1 SGHRS, CDR2 YFSETQ. This CDR3 region has 13 residues. The CDR3 sequence is CASSSSGTFGYTF. Partial CDR3 DNA: TGCGCCAGCAGCTCCTCAGGGACATTCGGC.

Points on this clone: Read data end 3 residues before the CDR3 end; the end is taken from the germline J gene. J is TRBJ2-5 and V is TRBV6-2 or TRBV6-3, with TRBD2 matching 11 bases. Germline V gene data show CDR1 as MNHEY and CDR2 as SVGEGT. V was clipped by 5 bases and J by 4 bases; unmatched bases: 9. This CDR3 is built from 16 residues. The DNA read from the CDR3 is TGTGCCAGCAGTGCCGGGACTAGCGGAAGGGGAGAGACC. Its protein is CASSAGTSGRGET. The complete CDR3 sequence is CASSAGTSGRGETQYF.

Turning to this clone: The CDR3 extends 3 residues past the end of the read, so its final part is completed from the germline J gene. This rearrangement joins TRBV6-2 or TRBV6-3 to TRBJ1-2, with 9 bases identical to TRBD1. This CDR3 has 14 residues. Germline CDR1 and CDR2: MNHEY and SVGEGT. CDR3 DNA, as far as it was read: TGTGCCAGCAGGCGGGGGACAGGGCGCTACGAC. Amino acid sequence: CASRRGTGRYD. The CDR3 as a whole reads CASRRGTGRYDYTF.

Concerning this clone: The read ends 3 residues early relative to the CDR3; the germline J gene fills the gap. The J gene is TRBJ1-1, the V gene TRBV7-2; D ambiguous. CDR1 is SGHTA, CDR2 FQGNSA, per germline. This CDR3 is built from 11 residues. Incomplete CDR3 DNA: TGTGCCAGCAGCTTACGGGGTAAG. Translation: CASSLRGK. The CDR3 in its entirety is CASSLRGKAFF.

In regard to this clone: The read halts 3 residues ahead of the CDR3 end, with the missing end drawn from the germline J gene. The chain has TRBV4-1 and TRBJ2-7; 10 nucleotides align to TRBD1. The trim removed 0 bases at V and 0 bases at J, leaving 8 bases unmatched. Germline assignment: CDR1 MGHRA and CDR2 YSYEKL. The CDR3 loop spans 18 amino acids. The CDR3 is CASSQDLGTGASSYEQYF. The CDR3 DNA, read in part, is TGCGCCAGCAGCCAAGATTTAGGGACAGGGGCCTCCTCCTACGAG.

Regarding this clone: The CDR3 end is not reached by the read, which stops 3 residues before it; the germline J gene fills it in. This chain connects TRBV28 to TRBJ2-3, with 10 bases fitting TRBD2. V gave up 2 bases and J gave up 1 base; unmatched junction bases: 3. This CDR3 is 16 amino acids long. CDR1 and CDR2 from the germline V gene are MDHEN and SYDVKM. CDR3 DNA (partial): TGTGCCAGCAGTTTAGATCTAGCGGGGGGCACAGATACG. The encoded protein is CASSLDLAGGTDT. The CDR3 in full is CASSLDLAGGTDTQYF.

About this clone: The CDR3 end lies 3 residues beyond the end of the read and is filled in from the germline J gene. This chain joins TRBV18 and TRBJ1-2; TRBD1 aligns across 9 bases. Germline V gives CDR1 KGHSH, CDR2 LQKENI. The junction had 10 bases not matched to a gene; V was cut back by 4 bases and J by 1 base. This CDR3 spans 17 amino acids. Here the CDR3 reads CASSQNRDRANNYGYTF. CDR3 bases read: TGTGCCAGCTCACAAAATCGGGACAGGGCGAATAACTATGGC.

This CDR3 reads CASSLDVGFPNYGYTF. The part of the CDR3 DNA that was read is TGCGCCAGCAGCTTGGATGTCGGGTTCCCCAACTATGGC. This sequence joins TRBV5-1 and TRBJ1-2; no reliable D call. The read gets to within 3 residues of the CDR3 end, and the germline J gene fills in the rest. Trimming took 0 bases from V and 2 from J, leaving 14 bases between them. Germline CDR1 is SGHRS and CDR2 is YFSETQ. The CDR3 is 16 amino acids. Full variable domain (outside the CDR3, taken from reference TRBV5-1 and TRBJ1-2): KAGVTQTPRYLIKTRGQQVTLSCSPISGHRSVSWYQQTPGQGLQFLFEYFSETQRNKGNFPGRFSGRQFSNSRSEMNVSTLELGDSALYLCASSLDVGFPNYGYTFGSGTRLTVV.

A remark on this clone: The DNA ends 3 residues before the CDR3 does, and the rest of the CDR3 is filled in from the germline J gene. This chain links TRBV20-1 with TRBJ2-1; D is possibly TRBD2 (6 bases). Germline V gives CDR1 DFQATT, CDR2 SNEGSKA (reference sequence). V lost 1 base, J lost 6 bases, and 10 bases lay in between. This CDR3 is 13 amino acids long. The CDR3 bases that were read are TGCAGTGCTAGAGGACCGGGGGTCAATGAG. This gives the protein CSARGPGVNE. The whole CDR3 is CSARGPGVNEQFF.

Points on this clone: The read comes to an end 3 residues before the CDR3 does, leaving the germline J gene to fill in the end. Other DNA sequences in this sample translate to the same CDR3. This chain links TRBV6-1 with TRBJ1-3; 8 bases align to TRBD1. J gave up 4 bases and V 2 bases, and 7 bases lay outside the gene matches. Looked up from germline, CDR1 is MNHNS and CDR2 is SASEGT. The CDR3 loop spans 16 amino acids. CDR3 DNA (partial): TGTGCCAGCAGTGAATGGGGGCAGGGGGCAGGAAACACC. As protein: CASSEWGQGAGNT. The full CDR3 protein is CASSEWGQGAGNTIYF.

A note on this clone: Sequencing ends 3 residues short of the CDR3 end; the germline J gene provides the rest. This chain joins TRBV4-2 and TRBJ2-5, with 14 bases matching TRBD2. The junction had 8 bases not matched to a gene; V was cut back by 3 bases and J by 5 bases. The germline CDR1 and CDR2 sequences are LGHNA and YNFKEQ. The length of the CDR3 is 17 residues. CDR3 bases read: TGTGCCAGCAGCCAGATCCCGGGACTAGCGGGGGAGGAGACC. It encodes CASSQIPGLAGEET. The whole CDR3 region reads CASSQIPGLAGEETQYF.

Points on this clone: The read terminates 3 residues ahead of where the CDR3 ends, so the germline J gene completes it. The rearrangement joins TRBV20-1 to TRBJ2-7, with 8 bases lining up with TRBD1. CDR1 DFQATT and CDR2 SNEGSKA come from the germline V gene (reference sequence). After removal of 4 bases from V and 3 bases from J, the junction contained 5 bases not matched to a gene. The CDR3 has 13 residues. CDR3 residues: CSATDRGDYEQYF. The covered CDR3 bases are TGCAGTGCTACCGACAGGGGCGACTACGAG.

A word on this clone: The CDR3 end is not reached by the read, which stops 3 residues before it; the germline J gene fills it in. This chain links TRBV5-4 with TRBJ2-7, with D possibly being TRBD2 (6 bases). CDR1 is SGHNT and CDR2 is YYREEE in the germline V gene (reference sequence). With 5 bases removed from V and 6 bases from J, the gap between germline ends came to 21 bases. There are 15 residues in the CDR3. CDR3 in amino acids: CASSLFGGDLSEQYF. The sequenced CDR3 bases are TGTGCCAGCAGTCTGTTCGGGGGTGATCTCTCCGAG.

CDR3 bases read: TGTGCCAGCAGTGGATTACAGGGCCCAGGCGTTGAA. The encoded protein is CASSGLQGPGVE. The CDR3 in its entirety is CASSGLQGPGVEAFF. The chain uses TRBV2 and TRBJ1-1; perhaps TRBD1 as D (6 bases). The read ends 3 residues shy of where the CDR3 ends; the end is completed using the germline J gene. The CDR3 extends over 15 amino acids. Germline values: CDR1 SNHLY, CDR2 FYNNEI. The V and J ends lost 4 bases and 7 bases respectively, with 19 bases between them.

About this clone itself: From the germline J gene comes the end of the CDR3, since the read stops 3 residues before it. The J gene is TRBJ2-2, the V gene TRBV6-2 or TRBV6-3; 12 bases are shared with TRBD2. J lost 4 bases, V lost 6 bases, and 6 bases had no gene match. Germline V gene lookup returns CDR1 MNHEY and CDR2 SVGEGT. The CDR3 is 16 amino acids. CDR3 sequence reads: CASSRLAGAGTGELFF. The CDR3 bases that were read are TGTGCCAGCAGCCGACTAGCGGGAGCCGGCACCGGGGAG.

In the case of this clone: The read finishes 3 residues shy of the CDR3 end, and the germline J gene is used to complete it. The chain uses TRBV6-2 or TRBV6-3 and TRBJ2-5, with 11 bases lining up with TRBD2. The CDR3 runs 16 residues. Germline loops: CDR1 MNHEY, CDR2 SVGEGT. Losses at the gene ends were 2 bases for V and 2 bases for J; bases not matched to a gene: 4. The CDR3 DNA, read in part, is TGTGCCAGCAGTTACGGGGTAGCGGGGGGGCAAGAGACC. It is translated as CASSYGVAGGQET. The whole CDR3 protein is CASSYGVAGGQETQYF.

Details on this clone: The CDR3 is cut off 3 residues early in the read; its end comes from the germline J gene. The V call is TRBV19, the J call TRBJ2-2; no reliable D call. The CDR3 is 14 amino acids. CDR1 LNHDA and CDR2 SQIVND come from the germline V gene (reference sequence). The CDR3 region is CASSKASTGEKLFF. The CDR3 bases that were read are TGTGCCAGTAGTAAGGCCTCGACGGGTGAAAAG.

As regards this clone: With the read ending 3 residues before the CDR3 end, the germline J gene is used to fill in that end. The chain employs TRBV20-1 and TRBJ1-1; a possible D gene is TRBD1 (6 bases). Germline CDR1 is DFQATT and CDR2 is SNEGSKA (reference sequence). The CDR3 runs 10 residues. The V end lost 5 bases, the J end lost 7 bases, and 8 bases lay between the germline ends. The CDR3 region is CSALQGEAFF. The part of the CDR3 DNA that was read is TGCAGTGCTCTACAGGGTGAA.

Points on this clone: The CDR3 end lies 3 residues beyond the end of the read and is filled in from the germline J gene. J is TRBJ2-5 and V is TRBV2; D remains ambiguous. From germline, CDR1 is SNHLY and CDR2 FYNNEI. This CDR3 comprises 18 residues. The V end lost 7 bases, the J end lost 7 bases, and 31 bases lay between the germline ends. The DNA read from the CDR3 is TGTGCCAGCAATAAGAGTCCCAGACAAAACGCTCGGCCCCGGACC. It specifies CASNKSPRQNARPRT. The whole CDR3 is CASNKSPRQNARPRTQYF.

Concerning this clone itself: The read ends 3 residues before the CDR3 terminus; that terminus is restored from the germline J gene. This chain connects TRBV19 to TRBJ1-5; 8 bases fit TRBD1. CDR1 and CDR2 from the germline V gene are LNHDA and SQIVND (reference sequence). This CDR3 contains 13 residues. The junction had 3 bases not matched to a gene; V was cut back by 8 bases and J by 3 bases. The CDR3: CASEDRVNQPQHF. Partial CDR3 DNA: TGTGCCAGTGAGGACAGGGTCAATCAGCCC.

In regard to this clone: The CDR3 extends 3 residues past the end of the read, so its final part is completed from the germline J gene. The V and J genes are TRBV2 and TRBJ2-3, with 8 bases that match TRBD2. The length of the CDR3 is 15 residues. The V gene's germline CDR1 is SNHLY and CDR2 FYNNEI. The DNA read from the CDR3 is TGTGCCAGCAGTGTAGGAGCGGGAGTAGGGGAGACG. Its translation: CASSVGAGVGET. The CDR3 reads in full as CASSVGAGVGETQYF.

In the case of this clone: The sequence runs out 3 residues before the end of the CDR3; the remainder is reconstructed from the germline J gene. This chain uses TRBV19 with TRBJ1-5; 7 bases fit TRBD1. With 4 bases clipped from V and 2 bases from J, the junction kept 5 bases outside the gene matches. CDR1 is LNHDA and CDR2 is SQIVND in the germline V gene (reference sequence). This CDR3 comprises 15 residues. CDR3 DNA, as far as it was read: TGTGCCAGTAGTAAGCGAACAGGGGGCAATCAGCCC. It translates to CASSKRTGGNQP. The whole CDR3 sequence is CASSKRTGGNQPQHF.

To note about this clone: The CDR3 end falls 3 residues outside the read, so it is completed with the germline J gene. V and J are TRBV2 and TRBJ2-3, with D uncertain. The CDR3 is 11 amino acids. The V gene's germline CDR1 is SNHLY and CDR2 FYNNEI. The CDR3 DNA, read in part, is TGTGCCAGCAGTGCTAAAACCACG. This encodes CASSAKTT. The entire CDR3 sequence reads CASSAKTTQYF.

As to this clone: Read data end 3 residues before the CDR3 end; the end is taken from the germline J gene. V and J are TRBV5-1 and TRBJ2-5, with D perhaps matching TRBD1 or TRBD2 (5 bases each). The germline CDR1 and CDR2 sequences are SGHRS and YFSETQ. The CDR3 has 14 residues. V lost 4 bases and J lost 2, with 12 bases in between. The CDR3 spells CASSPEGQQETQYF. The sequenced CDR3 bases are TGCGCCAGCAGCCCCGAGGGGCAGCAAGAGACC.

Note on this clone: Read sequence stops 3 residues before the CDR3 end, and the germline J gene provides the missing end. The V gene is TRBV7-2, the J gene TRBJ2-1; 9 bases map to TRBD1. Germline lookup yields CDR1 SGHTA and CDR2 FQGNSA. The CDR3 runs to 13 residues. The trim removed 1 base at V and 8 bases at J, leaving 0 bases unmatched. CDR3 sequence: CASSLDRGHEQFF. The DNA read from the CDR3 is TGTGCCAGCAGCTTAGACAGGGGGCATGAG.

Note on this clone: The DNA ends 3 residues before the CDR3 does, and the rest of the CDR3 is filled in from the germline J gene. The V call is TRBV5-1, the J call TRBJ2-2; maybe TRBD1 (5 bases). V was clipped by 0 bases and J by 5 bases, with 14 bases between them. Germline lookup yields CDR1 SGHRS and CDR2 YFSETQ. The CDR3 covers 16 residues. The sequenced part of the CDR3 DNA is TGCGCCAGCAGCTTGGATTGGGCAGGGATTACCGGGGAG. This translates into CASSLDWAGITGE. Given in full, the CDR3 is CASSLDWAGITGELFF.

A remark on this clone: The read ends 3 residues shy of where the CDR3 ends; the end is completed using the germline J gene. This chain links TRBV7-6 with TRBJ1-2; tentative D call: TRBD1 (5 bases). Germline loops: CDR1 SGHVS, CDR2 FNYEAQ. The CDR3 is 14 amino acids. The CDR3 bases that were read are TGTGCCAGCACCACGGGGGGTCCATCCTACGAC. Translated, it gives CASTTGGPSYD. The whole CDR3 region reads CASTTGGPSYDYTF.